Following are 15 T cell receptor beta chains from one sample sequenced in a study of blood T cell repertoires in COVID-19. The data were produced by immunoSEQ multiplex PCR, yet TCRdb's version contains in-frame clones alone and is incomplete. The table has 100,000 to 150,000 clones, approximately 83% seen once. The sample comprised peripheral blood. The receptor source for this set is a man in his sixties with acute or convalescent COVID-19.

The V call is TRBV6-5, the J call TRBJ2-1, with D possibly being TRBD2 (5 bases). The V gene lost 2 bases and the J gene lost 7 bases, with 12 bases spanning the gap. Germline CDR1 MNHEY, CDR2 SVGAGI. The CDR3 spans 14 residues. CDR3 loop: CASSYVPRGNEQFF. DNA of the CDR3: TGTGCCAGCAGTTACGTGCCTAGAGGGAATGAGCAGTTCTTC.

V usage is TRBV6-5 and J usage is TRBJ1-2; TRBD1 matches 7 bases. The V gene's germline CDR1 is MNHEY and CDR2 SVGAGI. The CDR3 is made up of 14 amino acids. V shed 6 bases and J 4 bases; nucleotides not matched to a gene: 8. For the CDR3, the DNA is TGTGCCAGCAGGTCACCGGGACAGAGCTATGGCTACACCTTC. Protein product: CASRSPGQSYGYTF.

A word on this clone: Just one base apart from a much larger clone, this may be a read error. The chain is built from TRBV5-6 and TRBJ2-6; TRBD1 matches 7 bases. CDR3 length equals 15 residues. Germline assignment: CDR1 SGHDT and CDR2 YYEEEE. CDR3 DNA sequence: TGTGCCAGCAGCTTGACAGGGGCTGGGGCCAACGTCCCGACTTTC. This codes for CASSLTGAGANVPTF.

CDR3 residues: CAWSVPAGDTQYF. For the CDR3, the DNA is TGTGCCTGGAGTGTACCCGCCGGGGATACGCAGTATTTT. This sequence joins TRBV30 and TRBJ2-3; D is unclear. Trimming took 0 bases from V and 6 from J, leaving 10 bases between them. Germline V gene data show CDR1 as GTSNPN and CDR2 as SVGIG (reference sequence). The length of the CDR3 is 13 residues.

This clone was recorded only once. The rearrangement joins TRBV7-9 to TRBJ2-1; D is perhaps TRBD2 (6 bases). The V end lost 4 bases, the J end lost 8 bases, and 21 bases lay between the germline ends. The CDR3 totals 16 residues. The V gene's germline CDR1 is SEHNR and CDR2 FQNEAQ (reference sequence). The CDR3: CASSSPGAGRGDEQFF. The DNA of the CDR3 is TGTGCCAGCAGCTCCCCTGGGGCCGGGAGAGGGGATGAGCAGTTCTTC.

The V gene is TRBV15, the J gene TRBJ2-1, with TRBD2 as a possible D gene (7 bases). V lost 5 bases to trimming and J lost 6 bases, with 14 bases between them. The CDR3 has 14 amino acids. Germline V CDR1 and CDR2: LNHNV, YYDKDF (reference sequence). CDR3: CATSPGEGLNEQFF. CDR3 nucleotide sequence: TGTGCCACCAGCCCAGGGGAGGGCCTCAATGAGCAGTTCTTC.

The chain combines TRBV27 with TRBJ1-1; perhaps TRBD1 as D (5 bases). This CDR3 has 14 amino acids. Trimming shortened V by 0 bases and J by 8 bases, and 13 bases separated the two germline ends. Germline lookup yields CDR1 MNHEY and CDR2 SMNVEV (reference sequence). CDR3 nucleotide sequence: TGTGCCAGCAGTTTATCGCCGGGCCGGGGGGAAGCTTTCTTT. As protein: CASSLSPGRGEAFF.

This clone has only one observation. The chain carries TRBV11-3 and TRBJ1-1; maybe TRBD1 (5 bases). V was pared by 3 bases and J by 4 bases, with 9 bases between. The CDR3 consists of 13 residues. The germline V gene encodes CDR1 SGHNT and CDR2 YENEEA. The CDR3 DNA follows: TGTGCCAGCAGCTTGTGGAGGGGCACTGAAGCTTTCTTT. It translates to CASSLWRGTEAFF.

This chain joins TRBV5-1 and TRBJ1-3, with 7 bases aligning to TRBD1. Per germline, CDR1 SGHRS and CDR2 YFSETQ. The CDR3 runs to 14 residues. V trimming: 5 bases; J trimming: 0 bases; junction bases outside the gene matches: 2. This CDR3 reads CASRGQSSGNTIYF. Written as DNA, the CDR3 is TGCGCCAGCAGGGGACAGTCCTCTGGAAACACCATATATTTT.

The rearrangement uses TRBV7-3 and TRBJ1-1, with 8 bases aligning to TRBD1. With 5 bases clipped from V and 1 base from J, the junction kept 3 bases outside the gene matches. The germline V gene has CDR1 SGHTA and CDR2 FQGTGA. The CDR3 has 14 amino acids. The CDR3 protein is CASSPGQGNTEAFF. The CDR3 bases are TGTGCCAGCAGCCCTGGACAGGGGAACACTGAAGCTTTCTTT.

This chain connects TRBV7-2 to TRBJ2-7; weak D call: TRBD2 (5 bases). Looked up from germline, CDR1 is SGHTA and CDR2 is FQGNSA. CDR3 size: 15 residues. Trimming removed 0 bases from V and 0 bases from J, with 9 bases in between. For the CDR3, the DNA is TGTGCCAGCAGCTTAGCGGGAGCGATCTCCTACGAGCAGTACTTC. It translates to CASSLAGAISYEQYF.

V gene TRBV14 combines with J gene TRBJ2-5, with 8 bases fitting TRBD1. Germline V gives CDR1 SGHDN, CDR2 FVKESK. CDR3 length: 15 residues. The ends lost 3 bases at V and 0 bases at J; junction bases unmatched: 3. The CDR3 sequence: CASSQTGVNQETQYF. The CDR3 nucleotides are TGTGCCAGCAGCCAGACAGGGGTGAACCAAGAGACCCAGTACTTC.

The chain is built from TRBV19 and TRBJ1-6, with 7 bases aligning to TRBD1. V lost 6 bases, J lost 8 bases, and 4 bases stayed unmatched. CDR1 is LNHDA and CDR2 is SQIVND in the germline V gene (reference sequence). CDR3 length: 13 residues. The CDR3: CASRRTGDSPLHF. In DNA form, the CDR3 reads TGTGCCAGTAGGAGGACAGGTGATTCACCCCTCCACTTT.

On this clone itself: Its ends do not fully match the called genes, so a read error is possible. The V call is TRBV9, the J call TRBJ2-1; 7 bases fit TRBD2. CDR3 size: 15 residues. Germline assignment: CDR1 SGDLS and CDR2 YYNGEE. CDR3 nucleotides: TGTGCCAGCAGCGTAGTGGGGCGGGAGTACAGTGAGCAGTTCTTC. Protein: CASSVVGREYSEQFF.

The DNA of the CDR3 is TGTGCCAGCAGCCCTATAGCGGGAGTGGGGCAAGAGACCCAGTACTTC. It specifies CASSPIAGVGQETQYF. The rearrangement uses TRBV3-1 (or the pseudogene TRBV3-2) and TRBJ2-5; 9 bases are shared with TRBD2. Germline assignment: CDR1 LGHDT and CDR2 YNNKEL (reference sequence). With V trimmed by 4 bases and J by 2 bases, 8 bases remained unmatched. This CDR3 is 16 amino acids long.